These 29 T cell receptor beta chains came from one sample sequenced in a study of human T cells and chemical hapten exposure (dated by TCRdb to about 2021). In the paper's terms, the time point label means: patch test 1, 2 weeks after DPC sensitization. The sample's treatment or condition label, in plain terms: therapeutic diphenylcyclopropenone sensitization with weekly scalp DPC. To prepare the library, RACE was applied. Sequenced using a NextSeq 500. TCRdb reprocessing: public reads trimmed at Q25 with fastp, clones called with MiXCR, in-frame beta chains kept. Rows merge per CDR3 protein into single entries with the most common DNA and genes. For this sample there are over 95,000 distinct CDR3 sequences; 9.5% to 15% appear just once. Clones ranked in the top ten supply approximately 2% of the sample. The specimen was whole blood, collected in connection with sensitization to the hapten diphenylcyclopropenone (DPC). These receptor sequences come from a woman aged 40 to 49 with alopecia areata. Some clones in this sample may be carry-over from other donors' samples.

The CDR3 DNA reads TGTGCCAGCAGCACCGGACTGCTTGAAGCTTTCTTT. This sequence encodes CASSTGLLEAFF. The rearrangement uses TRBV28 and TRBJ1-1; D is ambiguous. The germline V and J ends were trimmed by 6 bases and 7 bases, with 12 bases remaining between them. The germline V gene has CDR1 MDHEN and CDR2 SYDVKM. There are 12 residues in the CDR3.

CDR3 nucleotides: TGCGCCAGCAGCCAAGGTAGCGGGGAATACAATGAGCAGTTCTTC. It specifies CASSQGSGEYNEQFF. The chain employs TRBV4-3 and TRBJ2-1, with 8 nucleotides matching TRBD2. After removal of 1 base from V and 4 bases from J, the junction contained 3 bases not matched to a gene. The CDR3 totals 15 residues. Germline assignment: CDR1 LGHNA and CDR2 YSLEER.

The chain employs TRBV6-1 and TRBJ1-1, with a tentative D call TRBD1 (5 bases). This CDR3 is built from 13 residues. Per the germline V gene, CDR1 is MNHNS and CDR2 is SASEGT. Trimming pared 5 bases from V and 5 bases from J, leaving 12 bases between. The CDR3 bases are TGTGCCAGCAGTCAGGGATTCTCTACTGAAGCTTTCTTT. This sequence encodes CASSQGFSTEAFF.

This chain links TRBV24-1 with TRBJ2-3, with 11 bases aligning to TRBD2. The ends lost 4 bases at V and 0 bases at J; junction bases unmatched: 11. The length of the CDR3 is 19 residues. CDR1 and CDR2 (germline): KGHDR, SFDVKD. Written as DNA, the CDR3 is TGTGCCACCAGTGACCCTAGCGGGGGGCACTCCGTTAGCACAGATACGCAGTATTTT. Translation: CATSDPSGGHSVSTDTQYF.

The V gene is TRBV4-1, the J gene TRBJ2-7; D uncertain. Trimming took off 5 bases at V and 2 bases at J, with 10 bases between the two ends. CDR1 and CDR2 from the germline V gene are MGHRA and YSYEKL. The CDR3 extends over 13 amino acids. CDR3 protein: CASSLRIPYEQYF. The CDR3 DNA reads as TGCGCCAGCAGCTTGAGAATACCCTACGAGCAGTACTTC.

This clonotype was counted ten times or more. The chain recombines TRBV13 with TRBJ2-6; D remains ambiguous. The CDR3 has 16 residues. Germline V CDR1 and CDR2: PRHDT, FYEKMQ (reference sequence). V was shortened by 8 bases and J by 0 bases, with 14 bases between the two germline ends. CDR3 loop: CASGISTPSGANVLTF. The CDR3, as DNA: TGTGCCAGCGGAATCTCCACCCCCTCTGGGGCCAACGTCCTGACTTTC. The full variable domain, completed using reference TRBV13 and TRBJ2-6, is AAGVIQSPRHLIKEKRETATLKCYPIPRHDTVYWYQQGPGQDPQFLISFYEKMQSDKGSIPDRFSAQQFSDYHSELNMSSLELGDSALYFCASGISTPSGANVLTFGAGSRLTVL.

This chain links TRBV29-1 with TRBJ1-1; 7 bases align to TRBD1. The CDR3 is 12 amino acids. V was pared by 5 bases and J by 4 bases, with 4 bases of the junction left unmatched. Germline-derived CDR1 and CDR2 are SQVTM and ANQGSEA. This CDR3 reads CSVPGQLTEAFF. CDR3 in DNA: TGCAGCGTTCCGGGACAGCTCACTGAAGCTTTCTTT.

J is TRBJ2-7 and V is TRBV7-2; TRBD1 aligns across 8 bases. V lost 3 bases to trimming and J lost 6 bases; unmatched junction nucleotides: 10. The germline V gene encodes CDR1 SGHTA and CDR2 FQGNSA. The CDR3 totals 15 residues. CDR3 DNA: TGTGCCAGCAGCTTCGAGGACAGGGAGAGCCTCGAGCAGTACTTC. It is translated as CASSFEDRESLEQYF.

CDR3 sequence: CATSRGFGDRGYTEAFF. CDR3 bases: TGTGCCACCAGCAGGGGATTCGGCGACAGGGGATACACTGAAGCTTTCTTT. The V call is TRBV15, the J call TRBJ1-1; TRBD1 agrees at 8 bases. Germline assignment: CDR1 LNHNV and CDR2 YYDKDF (reference sequence). The CDR3 spans 17 residues. V was pared by 3 bases and J by 3 bases, with 12 bases of the junction left unmatched.

A few counts support this clonotype. This chain's CDR3 is CASSEDPYQETQYF. For the CDR3, the DNA is TGTGCCAGTTCAGAGGATCCGTACCAAGAGACCCAGTACTTC. The chain employs TRBV6-2 or TRBV6-3 and TRBJ2-5; unclear D gene. The CDR3 covers 14 residues. CDR1 and CDR2 (germline): MNHEY, SVGEGT. V gave up 9 bases and J gave up 0 bases, with 14 bases separating them.

This chain joins TRBV29-1 and TRBJ2-1, with 8 bases lining up with TRBD2. V lost 6 bases and J lost 2; bases outside the gene matches: 3. The CDR3 is 13 amino acids. Per the germline V gene, CDR1 is SQVTM and CDR2 is ANQGSEA. The CDR3 nucleotides read TGCAGCGTAAGCGGGAGAGCCTACAATGAGCAGTTCTTC. Amino acid sequence: CSVSGRAYNEQFF.

This clonotype was recorded at least ten times. The V and J genes are TRBV5-4 and TRBJ2-7, with TRBD1 identical over 9 bases. The V and J ends lost 0 bases and 3 bases, in that order; junction bases with no gene match: 7. The CDR3 is made up of 16 amino acids. CDR1 and CDR2 from the germline V gene are SGHNT and YYREEE (reference sequence). In DNA form, the CDR3 reads TGTGCCAGCAGCTTGGCCTTCGGGACAGGGTTCTACGAGCAGTACTTC. Translated: CASSLAFGTGFYEQYF.

There are many counts of this clonotype. This chain joins TRBV5-1 and TRBJ1-5, with D hard to call. Germline V gene data show CDR1 as SGHRS and CDR2 as YFSETQ. CDR3 length: 13 residues. Trimming removed 0 bases from V and 4 bases from J, with 5 bases in between. Here the CDR3 DNA reads TGCGCCAGCAGCTTGGAGGTGAATCAGCCCCAGCATTTT. It encodes CASSLEVNQPQHF.

This clonotype has ten or more counts. This chain uses TRBV29-1 with TRBJ2-1; TRBD1 matches 8 bases. CDR3 size: 13 residues. The germline V gene has CDR1 SQVTM and CDR2 ANQGSEA. With V trimmed by 3 bases and J by 7 bases, 5 bases remained unmatched. Written as DNA, the CDR3 is TGCAGCGTTGAGCGGACAGGGAGGAATGAGCAGTTCTTC. This translates into CSVERTGRNEQFF.

The chain combines TRBV6-1 with TRBJ2-7; 10 nucleotides match TRBD1. Germline CDR1 is MNHNS and CDR2 is SASEGT. V was pared by 2 bases and J by 6 bases, with 1 base of the junction left unmatched. CDR3 length equals 13 residues. CDR3 in DNA: TGTGCCAGCAGTGAATGGACAGGGGGCGAGCAGTACTTC. Its protein is CASSEWTGGEQYF.

This chain joins TRBV29-1 and TRBJ2-1; D remains unclear. Looked up from germline, CDR1 is SQVTM and CDR2 is ANQGSEA. V was cut by 6 bases and J by 6 bases, with 12 bases left in between. There are 12 residues in the CDR3. CDR3 DNA: TGCAGCGTCCATTACACCCTCAATGAGCAGTTCTTC. Translation: CSVHYTLNEQFF.

The table lists this clonotype with many counts. V usage is TRBV18 and J usage is TRBJ2-3, with 9 bases matching TRBD1. The CDR3 contains 16 residues. Germline V gene data show CDR1 as KGHSH and CDR2 as LQKENI. J lost 2 bases, V lost 2 bases, and 5 bases had no gene match. The CDR3 loop reads CASSPTGTGFTDTQYF. The DNA of the CDR3 is TGTGCCAGCTCACCAACCGGGACAGGGTTCACAGATACGCAGTATTTT.

Ten or more counts support this clonotype. V gene TRBV18 combines with J gene TRBJ2-1; 10 positions match TRBD2. Trimming took 2 bases from V and 6 from J; bases not matched to a gene: 1. The CDR3 totals 14 residues. Germline V gene sequence: CDR1 KGHSH, CDR2 LQKENI. As DNA, the CDR3 is TGTGCCAGCTCACCAGGACTAGCGGCCAATGAGCAGTTCTTC. It codes for CASSPGLAANEQFF.

This clonotype has a handful of counts. The V gene is TRBV3-1, the J gene TRBJ1-6; possibly TRBD1 for D (6 bases). V was trimmed by 4 bases and J by 10 bases, leaving 17 bases between them. The CDR3 totals 15 residues. Germline CDR1 LGHDT, CDR2 YNNKEL (reference sequence). CDR3 DNA: TGTGCCAGCAGCCCTACGACAGGCCTGGGATCACCCCTCCACTTT. It translates to CASSPTTGLGSPLHF.

This clonotype appeared a few times. This chain connects TRBV6-2 or TRBV6-3 to TRBJ1-5, with D unresolved. The germline CDR1 and CDR2 sequences are MNHEY and SVGEGT. Trimming removed 6 bases at V and 9 bases at J, with 15 bases between. This CDR3 spans 13 amino acids. CDR3 protein: CASSLQSPLPQHF. As DNA, the CDR3 is TGTGCCAGCAGCCTACAGTCTCCCCTGCCCCAGCATTTT.

This chain links TRBV3-1 with TRBJ1-3, with D uncertain. Germline V gene data show CDR1 as LGHDT and CDR2 as YNNKEL (reference sequence). The V end was cut by 3 bases, the J end by 2 bases, with 11 bases between. The CDR3 is 15 residues long. Here the CDR3 DNA reads TGTGCCAGCAGCCAGACCATTTCCCCTGGAAACACCATATATTTT. Translation gives CASSQTISPGNTIYF.

The chain uses TRBV4-2 and TRBJ1-3; D uncertain. Trimming removed 0 bases from V and 4 bases from J, with 10 bases in between. The germline CDR1 and CDR2 sequences are LGHNA and YNFKEQ. The CDR3 loop spans 15 amino acids. The CDR3 loop is CASSQDASRGNTIYF. CDR3 nucleotide sequence: TGTGCCAGCAGCCAAGACGCCAGTCGAGGAAACACCATATATTTT.

J is TRBJ2-1 and V is TRBV7-2; TRBD1 aligns across 11 bases. V lost 5 bases to trimming and J lost 7 bases; unmatched junction nucleotides: 7. CDR1 and CDR2 from the germline V gene are SGHTA and FQGNSA. The CDR3 sequence is 15 residues long. CDR3 in DNA: TGTGCCAGCAGCCGGGACAGGGGGACGAAAAATGAGCAGTTCTTC. It codes for CASSRDRGTKNEQFF.

This clonotype was detected only a few times. The chain recombines TRBV3-1 with TRBJ1-2, with D possibly TRBD1 on 5 matching bases. Trimming shortened V by 1 base and J by 1 base, and 7 bases separated the two germline ends. Per the germline V gene, CDR1 is LGHDT and CDR2 is YNNKEL (reference sequence). The CDR3 has 14 amino acids. The CDR3 spells CASSQGGSNYGYTF. For the CDR3, the DNA is TGTGCCAGCAGCCAAGGGGGCAGTAACTATGGCTACACCTTC. Based on the CDR3 plus reference TRBV3-1 and TRBJ1-2, the full variable domain is DTAVSQTPKYLVTQMGNDKSIKCEQNLGHDTMYWYKQDSKKFLKIMFSYNNKELIINETVPNRFSPKSPDKAHLNLHINSLELGDSAVYFCASSQGGSNYGYTFGSGTRLTVV.

The J gene is TRBJ2-3, the V gene TRBV20-1; 8 bases agree with TRBD2. CDR1 and CDR2 from the germline V gene are DFQATT and SNEGSKA (reference sequence). The CDR3 length is 14 residues. V was pared by 4 bases and J by 5 bases, with 8 bases of the junction left unmatched. In nucleotides, the CDR3 is TGCAGTGCTACCCCCAGCGGGAGAAGAGATACGCAGTATTTT. The encoded protein is CSATPSGRRDTQYF.

In this sample, this clonotype turned up a few times. This chain connects TRBV9 to TRBJ2-1; a possible D gene is TRBD1 (6 bases). The CDR3 contains 14 residues. The V gene's germline CDR1 is SGDLS and CDR2 YYNGEE. Trimming removed 0 bases from V and 4 bases from J, with 8 bases in between. This CDR3 is CASSVGGQYNEQFF. Written as DNA, the CDR3 is TGTGCCAGCAGCGTAGGGGGACAATACAATGAGCAGTTCTTC.

The J gene is TRBJ1-2, the V gene TRBV25-1; TRBD1 matches 9 bases. V trimming: 6 bases; J trimming: 4 bases; junction bases outside the gene matches: 0. The CDR3 has 12 residues. CDR1 and CDR2 from the germline V gene are MGHDK and SYGVNS. CDR3 sequence: CASRGQGYGYTF. The CDR3 nucleotides read TGTGCCAGCAGGGGACAGGGCTATGGCTACACCTTC.

The chain employs TRBV7-6 and TRBJ2-5, with 14 bases aligning to TRBD2. Germline-derived CDR1 and CDR2 are SGHVS and FNYEAQ. The junction had 3 bases not matched to a gene; V was cut back by 5 bases and J by 4 bases. The CDR3 loop spans 15 amino acids. The CDR3 nucleotides read TGTGCCAGCAGCCTGGGACTAGCGGGAGTAGAGACCCAGTACTTC. It translates to CASSLGLAGVETQYF.

The rearrangement uses TRBV29-1 and TRBJ2-2, with TRBD1 as a possible D gene (6 bases). The germline gives CDR1 SQVTM, CDR2 ANQGSEA. CDR3 length: 15 amino acids. Trimming removed 4 bases at V and 4 bases at J, with 16 bases between. CDR3 loop: CSVGRGQGSTGELFF. DNA for the CDR3: TGCAGCGTTGGAAGGGGCCAGGGGAGCACCGGGGAGCTGTTTTTT.